This T cell receptor beta chain was captured by sequencing in a study of OX40 agonist ivuxolimab in advanced cancers. Study in general: Earlier treatment with anti-PD-1, anti-PD-L1 or anti-CTLA-4 was permitted, and around 43% had received some.

Here immunoSEQ multiplex PCR was the method, and the copy in TCRdb shows in-frame clones only, minus some. This table holds 30,000 to 35,000 clones, 65% to 85% found once. This clone was counted a few times. Per the germline V gene, CDR1 is SGHDT and CDR2 is YYEEEE. The ends were cut back, 5 bases at V and 6 bases at J, with 7 bases in the middle. CDR3 length: 11 residues. The receptor was derived from an adult with an advanced solid tumor such as melanoma, head and neck, liver or kidney cancer. Sequencing was performed on CD4+ or CD8+ T cells sorted from blood, taken in a trial of the OX40 agonist ivuxolimab. This rearrangement joins TRBV5-6 to TRBJ2-3; no definite D call. The CDR3 nucleotides are TGTGCCAGCAGTACCGCGGATACGCAGTATTTT. It codes for CASSTADTQYF.